The 24 T cell receptor beta chains in this list originate from one sample, sequenced in a study of identical twins. TCRdb reprocessed the 5' RACE reads with MiXCR, giving one entry per CDR3 protein. This table holds about 480,000 distinct CDR3 sequences, over 12% found once. These data were likewise used in another study, on yellow fever vaccine responses in identical twins.

The sample taken for sequencing was CD4+ T cells sorted from blood. The receptors here all came from a woman under 30 in good health.

This clonotype was seen only a few times. V usage is TRBV5-6 and J usage is TRBJ2-1; D unclear. The CDR3 runs 16 residues. Germline V gives CDR1 SGHDT, CDR2 YYEEEE. V was trimmed by 0 bases and J by 0 bases, leaving 10 bases between them. CDR3 loop: CASSLGRAFSYNEQFF. In DNA form, the CDR3 reads TGTGCCAGCAGCTTGGGCCGGGCCTTCTCCTACAATGAGCAGTTCTTC.

In this sample, this clonotype turned up a few times. The chain recombines TRBV12-3 or TRBV12-4 with TRBJ2-1; D is possibly TRBD2 (7 bases). The V end lost 10 bases, the J end lost 12 bases, and 22 bases lay between the germline ends. CDR3 length: 13 amino acids. CDR3 in DNA: TGTGCCACGAATAATCCGGGGGGCGTCGGGCAGTTCTTC. Translation gives CATNNPGGVGQFF.

This clonotype has more than one count but fewer than ten. The chain is built from TRBV20-1 and TRBJ2-1; 9 bases map to TRBD1. The CDR3 is made up of 13 amino acids. Germline CDR1 DFQATT, CDR2 SNEGSKA (reference sequence). The CDR3 sequence: CSTGQGRVNEQFF. The CDR3 bases are TGCAGCACGGGACAGGGAAGGGTCAATGAGCAGTTCTTC.

This rearrangement joins TRBV6-2 or TRBV6-3 to TRBJ2-7; D call uncertain. Germline assignment: CDR1 MNHEY and CDR2 SVGEGT. The CDR3 length is 14 residues. V was shortened by 3 bases and J by 4 bases, with 13 bases between the two germline ends. The CDR3 nucleotides read TGTGCCAGCAGTTATCGAGACGGCCGATACGAGCAGTACTTC. Translating gives CASSYRDGRYEQYF.

The rearrangement joins TRBV20-1 to TRBJ1-1; no definite D call. Per germline, CDR1 DFQATT and CDR2 SNEGSKA (reference sequence). V was shortened by 0 bases and J by 2 bases, with 10 bases between the two germline ends. This CDR3 is built from 14 residues. The CDR3, as DNA: TGCAGTGCTAGAGACAGGCGGCGTAACACTGAAGCTTTCTTT. Translation gives CSARDRRRNTEAFF.

This chain connects TRBV6-1 to TRBJ1-4, with D possibly matching TRBD1 (6 bases). The CDR3 extends over 14 amino acids. Trimming took 4 bases from V and 7 from J, leaving 13 bases between them. Germline CDR1 is MNHNS and CDR2 is SASEGT. CDR3 loop: CASSVVGAGEKLFF. The CDR3 DNA sequence: TGTGCCAGCAGTGTAGTGGGGGCTGGTGAAAAACTGTTTTTT.

This clonotype was observed at least ten times. V and J are TRBV12-3 or TRBV12-4 and TRBJ1-1; D not certain. The CDR3 is made up of 13 amino acids. Trimming removed 8 bases at V and 3 bases at J, with 13 bases between. CDR3 nucleotide sequence: TGTGCCAGCTCTGCCCTTTTGGACACTGAAGCTTTCTTT. This encodes CASSALLDTEAFF.

The chain carries TRBV24-1 and TRBJ2-7; TRBD2 matches at 7 bases. V lost 2 bases, J lost 5 bases, and 2 bases stayed unmatched. The CDR3 spans 13 residues. Germline CDR1 is KGHDR and CDR2 is SFDVKD. Here the CDR3 reads CATSDWGGDEQYF. The CDR3 bases are TGTGCCACCAGTGATTGGGGGGGGGACGAGCAGTACTTC.

The chain joins TRBV3-1 to TRBJ2-5; perhaps TRBD2 as D (7 bases). V was cut by 0 bases and J by 5 bases, with 19 bases left in between. CDR1 and CDR2 (germline): LGHDT, YNNKEL (reference sequence). This CDR3 comprises 17 residues. CDR3 bases: TGTGCCAGCAGCCAAGATAGGGGGGGCGGGACCGTCGAGACCCAGTACTTC. This gives the protein CASSQDRGGGTVETQYF.

The chain recombines TRBV5-6 with TRBJ2-7; 10 bases fit TRBD1. Germline trimming cut 4 bases from V and 5 bases from J; bases unmatched to any gene: 9. Germline V gene sequence: CDR1 SGHDT, CDR2 YYEEEE. The CDR3 covers 15 residues. The CDR3 DNA is TGTGCCAGCAGCAGGGACAGGGGCCCGGCCAACGAGCAGTACTTC. Protein sequence: CASSRDRGPANEQYF.

This clonotype was found a few times. The V and J genes are TRBV14 and TRBJ2-7; 11 nucleotides match TRBD2. J was trimmed by 2 bases and V by 3 bases; bases with no gene match: 15. The CDR3 is made up of 19 amino acids. The germline gives CDR1 SGHDN, CDR2 FVKESK. CDR3 DNA: TGTGCCAGCAGCCATAGACCCGGGACTAGCGGTCTCACTACCTACGAGCAGTACTTC. Translation gives CASSHRPGTSGLTTYEQYF.

This clonotype came up a few times. CDR3 sequence: CASSPSGRGFFVTGELFF. In DNA form, the CDR3 reads TGTGCCAGCAGCCCGTCGGGCAGGGGCTTCTTCGTAACCGGGGAGCTGTTTTTT. The V and J genes are TRBV7-8 and TRBJ2-2; D perhaps matches TRBD1 (6 bases). The CDR3 sequence is 18 residues long. CDR1 is SGHVS, CDR2 FQNEAQ, per germline. The V end lost 5 bases, the J end lost 5 bases, and 24 bases lay between the germline ends.

In this sample, this clonotype turned up a few times. The J gene is TRBJ2-7, the V gene TRBV10-2; 8 nucleotides agree with TRBD2. The J segment lost 1 base and the V segment lost 0 bases, leaving 5 bases of the junction unmatched. The CDR3 has 16 amino acids. From germline, CDR1 is WSHSY and CDR2 SAAADI. The CDR3 reads CASSESRTSRSYEQYF. CDR3 nucleotide sequence: TGCGCCAGCAGTGAGTCAAGGACTAGCAGATCCTACGAGCAGTACTTC.

This clonotype appeared many times. This chain uses TRBV5-1 with TRBJ2-7, with 10 bases lining up with TRBD2. The CDR3 spans 15 residues. Germline CDR1 SGHRS, CDR2 YFSETQ. Losses at the gene ends were 4 bases for V and 4 bases for J; bases not matched to a gene: 8. CDR3 nucleotide sequence: TGCGCCAGCAGCGGAGGGACTAGCGAAGTTTACGAGCAGTACTTC. Amino acids: CASSGGTSEVYEQYF.

This clonotype has at least ten counts. The V and J genes are TRBV7-3 and TRBJ2-2; D remains ambiguous. V gave up 1 base and J gave up 1 base, with 10 bases separating them. The CDR3 is 16 amino acids. The germline V gene has CDR1 SGHTA and CDR2 FQGTGA. Here the CDR3 DNA reads TGTGCCAGCAGCTTAAAGGTCCCCATGAACACCGGGGAGCTGTTTTTT. Its protein product is CASSLKVPMNTGELFF.

In its sample, this clonotype was seen a few times. This rearrangement joins TRBV29-1 to TRBJ1-2; D is unresolved. V was trimmed by 7 bases and J by 0 bases, leaving 12 bases between them. The CDR3 loop spans 13 amino acids. CDR1 and CDR2 from the germline V gene are SQVTM and ANQGSEA. CDR3 in DNA: TGCAGCGAGGCACAGCTGACTAACTATGGCTACACCTTC. It codes for CSEAQLTNYGYTF.

This clonotype has more than one count but fewer than ten. This chain joins TRBV5-5 and TRBJ1-2, with D unclear. Germline CDR1 reads SGHKS; CDR2 reads YYEKEE (reference sequence). The CDR3 contains 13 residues. Trimming removed 3 bases from V and 2 bases from J, with 8 bases in between. CDR3 region: CASSWTGNYGYTF. In DNA, the CDR3 is TGTGCCAGCAGCTGGACTGGGAACTATGGCTACACCTTC. The entire variable domain, with the rest obtained from reference TRBV5-5 and TRBJ1-2, is as follows: DAGVTQSPTHLIKTRGQQVTLRCSPISGHKSVSWYQQVLGQGPQFIFQYYEKEERGRGNFPDRFSARQFPNYSSELNVNALLLGDSALYLCASSWTGNYGYTFGSGTRLTVV.

The chain has TRBV12-3 or TRBV12-4 and TRBJ1-3; TRBD1 is a possible D gene (5 bases). Trimming took 5 bases from V and 0 from J, leaving 11 bases between them. The CDR3 length is 15 residues. CDR3: CASSPDIYSGNTIYF. CDR3 in DNA: TGTGCCAGCAGTCCGGACATTTACTCTGGAAACACCATATATTTT.

This clonotype was recorded a few times. The chain employs TRBV6-1 and TRBJ2-4; D tentatively fits TRBD1 or TRBD2 (6 bases each). V lost 7 bases and J 8 bases, leaving 27 bases between the germline ends. Germline CDR1 is MNHNS and CDR2 is SASEGT. CDR3 size: 17 residues. In DNA form, the CDR3 reads TGTGCCAGCACCATCCCCCGGGGGCAGTTCCAACGGGACATTCAGTACTTC. Protein sequence: CASTIPRGQFQRDIQYF.

The sample holds many counts of this clonotype. V and J are TRBV5-1 and TRBJ2-5; a possible D gene is TRBD2 (5 bases). The germline V and J ends were trimmed by 1 base and 5 bases, with 12 bases remaining between them. This CDR3 comprises 14 residues. The germline V gene has CDR1 SGHRS and CDR2 YFSETQ. The CDR3 loop reads CASSLMLRAETQYF. The CDR3 DNA sequence: TGCGCCAGCAGCTTGATGCTGAGGGCGGAGACCCAGTACTTC.

This clonotype was counted many times. This chain uses TRBV3-1 with TRBJ2-1; no reliable D call. Germline V gene lookup returns CDR1 LGHDT and CDR2 YNNKEL (reference sequence). This CDR3 contains 13 residues. Trimming removed 4 bases from V and 4 bases from J, with 8 bases in between. CDR3 amino acids: CASSLFGYNEQFF. The CDR3 nucleotides are TGTGCCAGCAGCCTATTCGGATACAATGAGCAGTTCTTC.

In this sample, this clonotype turned up a few times. The CDR3 DNA follows: TGCAGTGCTAGTTCTCCTAGCGGGAGGGTCGTAGATACGCAGTATTTT. Translation gives CSASSPSGRVVDTQYF. V usage is TRBV20-1 and J usage is TRBJ2-3; 12 bases match TRBD2. The CDR3 contains 16 residues. Germline assignment: CDR1 DFQATT and CDR2 SNEGSKA (reference sequence). After removal of 3 bases from V and 5 bases from J, the junction contained 9 bases not matched to a gene.

The rearrangement links TRBV28 to TRBJ2-7; 15 bases agree with TRBD2. V dropped 10 bases and J dropped 7; count of bases not matched to a gene: 2. The CDR3 has 12 residues. The germline V gene has CDR1 MDHEN and CDR2 SYDVKM. The CDR3: CATGLAGGEQYF. CDR3 nucleotide sequence: TGTGCCACGGGACTAGCGGGAGGTGAGCAGTACTTC. The full variable domain, with the rest looked up from reference TRBV28 and TRBJ2-7, is DVKVTQSSRYLVKRTGEKVFLECVQDMDHENMFWYRQDPGLGLRLIYFSYDVKMKEKGDIPEGYSVSREKKERFSLILESASTNQTSMYLCATGLAGGEQYFGPGTRLTVT.

This clonotype appeared many times. The chain links TRBV7-9 to TRBJ2-5; 9 nucleotides align to TRBD1. The CDR3 extends over 14 amino acids. Germline V lookup: CDR1 SEHNR, CDR2 FQNEAQ (reference sequence). Unmatched junction bases numbered 6, after V lost 6 bases and J lost 4 bases. This chain's CDR3 is CASSSTGGGETQYF. Written as DNA, the CDR3 is TGTGCCAGCAGTTCAACAGGGGGCGGAGAGACCCAGTACTTC.